This TCR beta chain emerged from a study of T cells in Graves' hyperthyroidism and ophthalmopathy. This clonotype has at least ten counts. The ends lost 3 bases at V and 5 bases at J; junction bases unmatched: 4. CDR3 length: 14 residues. CDR1 is MDHEN and CDR2 is SYDVKM in the germline V gene. Criteria for exclusion of patients were uncontrolled infection, other autoimmune disease, pregnancy or lactation. TCR beta CDR3 regions were amplified from RNA transcripts. The primer set for the first-round RT-PCR of the TCR CDR3 was HTBI. TCRdb reanalysed the multiplex PCR reads using MiXCR and keeps one entry per CDR3 protein. The sample yields a few hundred thousand distinct CDR3 sequences, 14% to 15% seen once.

The receptor was isolated from a young woman with Graves' hyperthyroidism. The sample was blood. The chain carries TRBV28 and TRBJ2-1, with 7 positions matching TRBD1. CDR3 protein: CASSLTGRNNEQFF. DNA of the CDR3: TGTGCCAGCAGTTTGACAGGGCGTAACAATGAGCAGTTCTTC. Using reference TRBV28 and TRBJ2-1 for the parts outside the CDR3, the full variable domain is DVKVTQSSRYLVKRTGEKVFLECVQDMDHENMFWYRQDPGLGLRLIYFSYDVKMKEKGDIPEGYSVSREKKERFSLILESASTNQTSMYLCASSLTGRNNEQFFGPGTRLTVL.